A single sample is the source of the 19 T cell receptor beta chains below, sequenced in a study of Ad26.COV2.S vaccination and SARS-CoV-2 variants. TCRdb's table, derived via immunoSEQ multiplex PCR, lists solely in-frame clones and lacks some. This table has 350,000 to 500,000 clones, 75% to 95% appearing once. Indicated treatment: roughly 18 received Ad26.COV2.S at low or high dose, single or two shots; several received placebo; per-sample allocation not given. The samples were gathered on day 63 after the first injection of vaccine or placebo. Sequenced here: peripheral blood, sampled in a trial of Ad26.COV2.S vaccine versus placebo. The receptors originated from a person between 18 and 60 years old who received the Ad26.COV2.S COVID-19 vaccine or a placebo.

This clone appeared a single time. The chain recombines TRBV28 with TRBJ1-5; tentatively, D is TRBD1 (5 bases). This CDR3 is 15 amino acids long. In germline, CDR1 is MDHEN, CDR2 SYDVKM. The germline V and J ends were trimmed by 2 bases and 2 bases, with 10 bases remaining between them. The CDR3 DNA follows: TGTGCCAGCAGTTTAGTTGGGGGAGGCAATCAGCCCCAGCATTTT. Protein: CASSLVGGGNQPQHF. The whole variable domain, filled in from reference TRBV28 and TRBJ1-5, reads DVKVTQSSRYLVKRTGEKVFLECVQDMDHENMFWYRQDPGLGLRLIYFSYDVKMKEKGDIPEGYSVSREKKERFSLILESASTNQTSMYLCASSLVGGGNQPQHFGDGTRLSIL.

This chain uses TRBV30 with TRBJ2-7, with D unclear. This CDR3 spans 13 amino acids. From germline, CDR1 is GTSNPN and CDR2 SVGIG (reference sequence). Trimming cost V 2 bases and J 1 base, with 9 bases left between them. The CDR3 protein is CAWSRRSSYEQYF. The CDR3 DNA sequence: TGTGCCTGGAGTCGTCGATCTTCCTACGAGCAGTACTTC.

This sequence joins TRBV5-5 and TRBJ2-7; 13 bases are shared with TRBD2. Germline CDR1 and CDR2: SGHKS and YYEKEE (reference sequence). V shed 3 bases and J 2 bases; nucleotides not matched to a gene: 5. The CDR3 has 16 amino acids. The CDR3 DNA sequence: TGTGCCAGCAGCTGGACTAGCGGGGGCACAACCTACGAGCAGTACTTC. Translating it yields CASSWTSGGTTYEQYF. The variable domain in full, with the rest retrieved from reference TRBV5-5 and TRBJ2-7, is DAGVTQSPTHLIKTRGQQVTLRCSPISGHKSVSWYQQVLGQGPQFIFQYYEKEERGRGNFPDRFSARQFPNYSSELNVNALLLGDSALYLCASSWTSGGTTYEQYFGPGTRLTVT.

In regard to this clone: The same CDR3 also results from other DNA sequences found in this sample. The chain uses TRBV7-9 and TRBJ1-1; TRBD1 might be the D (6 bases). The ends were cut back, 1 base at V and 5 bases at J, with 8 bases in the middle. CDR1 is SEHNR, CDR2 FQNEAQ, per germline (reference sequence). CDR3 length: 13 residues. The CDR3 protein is CASSLEQGTEAFF. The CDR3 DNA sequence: TGTGCCAGCAGCTTAGAACAGGGAACTGAAGCTTTCTTT.

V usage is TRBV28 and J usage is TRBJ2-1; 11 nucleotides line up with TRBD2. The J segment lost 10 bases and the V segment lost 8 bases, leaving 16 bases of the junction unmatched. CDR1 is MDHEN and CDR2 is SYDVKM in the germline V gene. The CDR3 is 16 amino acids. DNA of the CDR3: TGTGCCAGCCCCCGTCGGGGTAGCGGGAGGGTAGAGGAGCAGTTCTTC. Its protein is CASPRRGSGRVEEQFF.

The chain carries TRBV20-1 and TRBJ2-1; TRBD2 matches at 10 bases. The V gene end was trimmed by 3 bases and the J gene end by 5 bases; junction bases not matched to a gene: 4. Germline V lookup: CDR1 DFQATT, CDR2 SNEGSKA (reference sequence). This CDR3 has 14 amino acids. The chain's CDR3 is CSASSSGRHNEQFF. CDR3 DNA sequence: TGCAGTGCTAGTTCTAGCGGGAGACACAATGAGCAGTTCTTC.

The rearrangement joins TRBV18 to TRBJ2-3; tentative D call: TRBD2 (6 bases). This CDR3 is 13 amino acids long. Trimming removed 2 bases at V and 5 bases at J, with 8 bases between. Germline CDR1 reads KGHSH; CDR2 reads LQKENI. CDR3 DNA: TGTGCCAGCTCACCAGGGGGGATAGATACGCAGTATTTT. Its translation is CASSPGGIDTQYF.

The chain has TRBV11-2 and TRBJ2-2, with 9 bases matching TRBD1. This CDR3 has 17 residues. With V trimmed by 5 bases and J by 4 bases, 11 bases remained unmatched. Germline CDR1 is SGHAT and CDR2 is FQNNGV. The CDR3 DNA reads TGTGCCAGCAGCCATTACAGGGGGCCCGAACTCACCGGGGAGCTGTTTTTT. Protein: CASSHYRGPELTGELFF.

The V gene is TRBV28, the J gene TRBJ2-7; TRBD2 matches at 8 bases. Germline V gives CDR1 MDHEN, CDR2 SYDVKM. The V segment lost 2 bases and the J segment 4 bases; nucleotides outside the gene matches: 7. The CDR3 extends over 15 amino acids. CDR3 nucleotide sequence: TGTGCCAGCAGTTTAACGGTAGCGGGGAAGTACGAGCAGTACTTC. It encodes CASSLTVAGKYEQYF.

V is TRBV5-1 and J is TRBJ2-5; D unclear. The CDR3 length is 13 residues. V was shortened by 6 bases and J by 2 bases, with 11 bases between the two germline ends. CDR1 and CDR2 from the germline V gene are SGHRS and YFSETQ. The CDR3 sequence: CASTTASQETQYF. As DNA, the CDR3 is TGCGCCAGCACGACGGCTTCACAAGAGACCCAGTACTTC.

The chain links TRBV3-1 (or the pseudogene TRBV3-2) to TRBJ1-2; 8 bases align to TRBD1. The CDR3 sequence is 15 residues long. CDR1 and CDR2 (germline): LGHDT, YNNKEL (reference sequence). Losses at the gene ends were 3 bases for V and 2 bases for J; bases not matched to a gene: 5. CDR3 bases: TGTGCCAGCAGCCAGCAGGGGGCGGTGAACTATGGCTACACCTTC. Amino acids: CASSQQGAVNYGYTF.

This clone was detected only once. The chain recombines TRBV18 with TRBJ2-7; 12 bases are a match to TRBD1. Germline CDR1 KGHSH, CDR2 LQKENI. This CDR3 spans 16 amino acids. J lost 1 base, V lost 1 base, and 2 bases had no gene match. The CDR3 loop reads CASSPRGQGASYEQYF. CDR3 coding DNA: TGTGCCAGCTCACCACGGGGACAGGGGGCTTCCTACGAGCAGTACTTC.

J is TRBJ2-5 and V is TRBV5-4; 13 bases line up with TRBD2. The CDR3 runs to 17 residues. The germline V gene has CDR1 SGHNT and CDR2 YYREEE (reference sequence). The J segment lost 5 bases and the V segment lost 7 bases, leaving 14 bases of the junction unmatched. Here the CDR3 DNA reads TGTGCCAGCTCCCCCGGGACTAGCGGGATTGACGTCGAGACCCAGTACTTC. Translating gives CASSPGTSGIDVETQYF.

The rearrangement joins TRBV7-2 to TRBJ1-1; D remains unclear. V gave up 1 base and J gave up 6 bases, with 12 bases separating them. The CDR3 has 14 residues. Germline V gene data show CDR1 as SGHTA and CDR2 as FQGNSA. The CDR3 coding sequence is TGTGCCAGCAGCTTAGTTCCGGGGAGCGCTGAAGCTTTCTTT. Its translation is CASSLVPGSAEAFF.

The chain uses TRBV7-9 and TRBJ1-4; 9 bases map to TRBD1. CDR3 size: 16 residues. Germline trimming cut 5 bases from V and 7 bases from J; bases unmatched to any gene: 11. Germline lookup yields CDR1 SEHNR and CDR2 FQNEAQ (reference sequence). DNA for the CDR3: TGTGCCAGCAGCCCGAAGCACAGGACAGGGGCTGAAAAACTGTTTTTT. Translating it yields CASSPKHRTGAEKLFF.

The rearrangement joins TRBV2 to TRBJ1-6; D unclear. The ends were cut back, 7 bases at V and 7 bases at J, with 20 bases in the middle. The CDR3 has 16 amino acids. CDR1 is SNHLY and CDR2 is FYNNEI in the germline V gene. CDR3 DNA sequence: TGTGCCAGCACGGGAAAGGCGACCTTGGTGAATTCACCCCTCCACTTT. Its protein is CASTGKATLVNSPLHF.

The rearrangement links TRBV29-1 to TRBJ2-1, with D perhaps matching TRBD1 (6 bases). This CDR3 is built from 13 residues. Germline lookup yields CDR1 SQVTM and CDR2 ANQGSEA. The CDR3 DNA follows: TGCAGTGGAAACAGGGCCGACTACAATGAGCAGTTCTTC. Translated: CSGNRADYNEQFF.

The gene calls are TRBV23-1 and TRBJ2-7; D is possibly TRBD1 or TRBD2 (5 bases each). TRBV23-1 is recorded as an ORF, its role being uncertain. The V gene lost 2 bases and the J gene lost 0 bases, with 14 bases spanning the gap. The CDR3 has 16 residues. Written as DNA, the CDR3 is TGCGCCAGCAGTCAACCCGGGACGCAAAGCTCCTACGAGCAGTACTTC. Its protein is CASSQPGTQSSYEQYF.

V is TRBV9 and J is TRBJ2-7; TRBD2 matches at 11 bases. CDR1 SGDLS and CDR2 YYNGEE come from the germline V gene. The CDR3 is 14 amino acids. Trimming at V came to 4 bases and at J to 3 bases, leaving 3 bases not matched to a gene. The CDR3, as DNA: TGTGCCAGCAGCATGACTAGCGGGAACTACGAGCAGTACTTC. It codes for CASSMTSGNYEQYF.